This T cell receptor beta chain appears in the sequencing data of a study of T cells in Graves' hyperthyroidism and ophthalmopathy. Overall study findings and caveats: Classification by a 13 V-J model distinguished ophthalmopathy from stable hyperthyroidism. Blood shared most expanded thyroid clonotypes above 0.001. Progression to ophthalmopathy was predicted a median of about six months early.

Germline trimming cut 4 bases from V and 7 bases from J; bases unmatched to any gene: 4. The CDR3 spans 12 residues. Per germline, CDR1 SQVTM and CDR2 ANQGSEA. Remarks on this clonotype: Its antigen is as yet unknown.

Amplification yielded TCR beta CDR3 regions, with RNA transcripts as the source. The HTBI primer set drove a first-round RT-PCR of the TCR CDR3. TCRdb redid the calling of the multiplex PCR reads with MiXCR, one entry per CDR3 protein. The data show 480,000 or so distinct CDR3 sequences, 40% to 50% seen once. The V call is TRBV29-1, the J call TRBJ2-1, with TRBD1 matching over 7 bases. Source material: peripheral blood or thyroid tissue (not recorded which). The TCR comes from an adult woman with Graves' disease, either hyperthyroidism or ophthalmopathy (not recorded which). The CDR3 sequence is CSVATGWNEQFF. The CDR3 DNA follows: TGCAGCGTTGCGACAGGGTGGAATGAGCAGTTCTTC.